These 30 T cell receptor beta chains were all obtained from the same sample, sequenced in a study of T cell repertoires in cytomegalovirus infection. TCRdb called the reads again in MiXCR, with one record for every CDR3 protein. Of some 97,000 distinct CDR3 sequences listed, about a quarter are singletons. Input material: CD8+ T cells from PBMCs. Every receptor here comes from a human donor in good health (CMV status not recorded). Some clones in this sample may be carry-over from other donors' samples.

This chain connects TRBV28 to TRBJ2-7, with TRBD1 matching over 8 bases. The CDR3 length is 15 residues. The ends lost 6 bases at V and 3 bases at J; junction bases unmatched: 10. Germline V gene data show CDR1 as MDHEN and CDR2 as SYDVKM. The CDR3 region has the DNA TGTGCCAGCAGCTACCCCCAGGGGGCTGTCTACGAGCAGTACTTC. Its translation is CASSYPQGAVYEQYF.

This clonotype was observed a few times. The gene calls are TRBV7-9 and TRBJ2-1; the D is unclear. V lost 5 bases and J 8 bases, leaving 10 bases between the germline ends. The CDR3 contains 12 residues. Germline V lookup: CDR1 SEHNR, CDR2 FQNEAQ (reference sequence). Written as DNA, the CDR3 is TGTGCCAGCAGCCAAGCATCGGATGAGCAGTTCTTC. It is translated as CASSQASDEQFF.

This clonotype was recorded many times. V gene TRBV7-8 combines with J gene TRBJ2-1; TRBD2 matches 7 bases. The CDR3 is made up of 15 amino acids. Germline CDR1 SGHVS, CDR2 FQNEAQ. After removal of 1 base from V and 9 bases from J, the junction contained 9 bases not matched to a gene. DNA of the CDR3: TGTGCCAGCAGCTTAGTAGAGGGCCTAGCGGCTGAGCAGTTCTTC. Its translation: CASSLVEGLAAEQFF.

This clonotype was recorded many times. CDR3: CASRGLAFDTQYF. The CDR3 DNA sequence: TGTGCCAGCAGAGGACTAGCTTTTGATACGCAGTATTTT. The V gene is TRBV28, the J gene TRBJ2-3; TRBD2 matches 8 bases. The length of the CDR3 is 13 residues. J gave up 6 bases and V 6 bases, and 5 bases lay outside the gene matches. From germline, CDR1 is MDHEN and CDR2 SYDVKM.

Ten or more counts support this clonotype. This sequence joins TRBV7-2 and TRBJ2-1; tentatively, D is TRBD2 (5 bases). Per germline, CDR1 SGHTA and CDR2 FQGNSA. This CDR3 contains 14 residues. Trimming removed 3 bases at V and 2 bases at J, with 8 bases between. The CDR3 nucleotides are TGTGCCAGCAGCTTGGCTAGCACCTACAATGAGCAGTTCTTC. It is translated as CASSLASTYNEQFF.

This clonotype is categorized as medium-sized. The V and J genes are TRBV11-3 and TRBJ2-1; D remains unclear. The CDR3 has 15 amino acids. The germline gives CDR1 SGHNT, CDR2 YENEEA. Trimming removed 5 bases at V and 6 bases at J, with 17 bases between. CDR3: CASSPGGMGGNEQFF. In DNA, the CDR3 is TGTGCCAGCAGCCCCGGTGGAATGGGTGGCAATGAGCAGTTCTTC.

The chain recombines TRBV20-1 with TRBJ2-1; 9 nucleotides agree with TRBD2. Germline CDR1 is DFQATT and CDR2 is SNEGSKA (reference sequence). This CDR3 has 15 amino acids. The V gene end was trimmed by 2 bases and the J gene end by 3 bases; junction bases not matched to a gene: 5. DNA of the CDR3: TGCAGTGCTAGATTTAGCGGGGGCGTCTACAATGAGCAGTTCTTC. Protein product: CSARFSGGVYNEQFF.

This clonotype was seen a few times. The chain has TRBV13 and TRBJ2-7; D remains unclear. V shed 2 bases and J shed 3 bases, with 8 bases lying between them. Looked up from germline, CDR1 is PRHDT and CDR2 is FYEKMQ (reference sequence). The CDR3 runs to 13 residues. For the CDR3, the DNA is TGTGCCAGCAGCTTAAGTAGTTACTACGAGCAGTACTTC. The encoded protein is CASSLSSYYEQYF.

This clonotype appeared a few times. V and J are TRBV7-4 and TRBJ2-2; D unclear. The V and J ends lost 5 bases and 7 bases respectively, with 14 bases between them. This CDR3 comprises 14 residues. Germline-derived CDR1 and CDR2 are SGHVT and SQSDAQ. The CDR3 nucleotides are TGTGCCAGCAGCCGAACAAGTGGGGTCGGGGAGCTGTTTTTT. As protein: CASSRTSGVGELFF. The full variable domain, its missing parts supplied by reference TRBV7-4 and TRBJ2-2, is GAGVSQSPRYKVAKRGRDVALRCDSISGHVTLYWYRQTLGQGSEVLTYSQSDAQRDKSGRPSGRFSAERPERSVSTLKIQRTEQGDSAVYLCASSRTSGVGELFFGEGSRLTVL.

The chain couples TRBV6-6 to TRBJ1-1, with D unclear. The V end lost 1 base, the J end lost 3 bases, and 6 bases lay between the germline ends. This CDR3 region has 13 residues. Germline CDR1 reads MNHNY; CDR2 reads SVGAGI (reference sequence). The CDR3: CASSYFFDTEAFF. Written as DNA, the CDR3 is TGTGCCAGCAGTTACTTCTTTGACACTGAAGCTTTCTTT.

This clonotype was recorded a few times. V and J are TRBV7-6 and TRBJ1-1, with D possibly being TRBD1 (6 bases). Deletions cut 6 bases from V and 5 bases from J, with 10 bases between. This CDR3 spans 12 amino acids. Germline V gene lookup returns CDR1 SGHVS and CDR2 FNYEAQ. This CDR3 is CASRLGTTEAFF. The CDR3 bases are TGTGCCAGCAGACTCGGGACAACTGAAGCTTTCTTT.

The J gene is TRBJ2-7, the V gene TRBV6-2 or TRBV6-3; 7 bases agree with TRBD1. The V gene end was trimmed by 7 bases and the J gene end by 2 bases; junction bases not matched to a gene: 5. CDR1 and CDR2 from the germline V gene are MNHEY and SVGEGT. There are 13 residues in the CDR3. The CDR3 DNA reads TGTGCCAGCACTTGGGACAGACCCTACGAGCAGTACTTC. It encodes CASTWDRPYEQYF.

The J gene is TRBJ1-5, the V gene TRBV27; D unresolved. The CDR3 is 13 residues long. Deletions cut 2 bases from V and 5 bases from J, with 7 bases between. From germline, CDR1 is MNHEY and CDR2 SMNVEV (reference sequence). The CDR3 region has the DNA TGTGCCAGCAGTTTACGCATCCATCAGCCCCAGCATTTT. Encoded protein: CASSLRIHQPQHF.

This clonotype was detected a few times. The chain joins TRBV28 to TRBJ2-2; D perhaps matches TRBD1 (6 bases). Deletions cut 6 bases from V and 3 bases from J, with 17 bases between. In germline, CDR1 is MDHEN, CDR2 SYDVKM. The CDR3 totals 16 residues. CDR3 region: CASSPTLDSHTGELFF. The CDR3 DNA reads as TGTGCCAGCAGCCCTACGCTGGACAGCCACACCGGGGAGCTGTTTTTT.

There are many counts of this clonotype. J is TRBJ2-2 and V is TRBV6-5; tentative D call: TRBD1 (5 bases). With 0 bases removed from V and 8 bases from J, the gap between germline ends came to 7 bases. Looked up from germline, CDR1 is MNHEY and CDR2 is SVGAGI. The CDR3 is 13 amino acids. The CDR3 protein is CASSYSRTGELFF. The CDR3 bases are TGTGCCAGCAGTTACTCAAGGACAGGGGAGCTGTTTTTT.

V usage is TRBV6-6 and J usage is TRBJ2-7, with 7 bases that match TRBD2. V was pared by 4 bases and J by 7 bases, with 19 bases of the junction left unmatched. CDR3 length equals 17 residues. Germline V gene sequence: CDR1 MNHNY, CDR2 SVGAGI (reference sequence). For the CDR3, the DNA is TGTGCCAGCAGTTCAATCCCCGGGACTACTTCGACTGGGGAGCAGTACTTC. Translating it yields CASSSIPGTTSTGEQYF.

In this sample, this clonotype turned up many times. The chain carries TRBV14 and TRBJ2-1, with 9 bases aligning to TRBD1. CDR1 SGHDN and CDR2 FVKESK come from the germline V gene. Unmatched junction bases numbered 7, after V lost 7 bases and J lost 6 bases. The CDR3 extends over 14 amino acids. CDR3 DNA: TGTGCCAGCACCCCAAGACAGGGGGTCAATGAGCAGTTCTTC. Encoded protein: CASTPRQGVNEQFF.

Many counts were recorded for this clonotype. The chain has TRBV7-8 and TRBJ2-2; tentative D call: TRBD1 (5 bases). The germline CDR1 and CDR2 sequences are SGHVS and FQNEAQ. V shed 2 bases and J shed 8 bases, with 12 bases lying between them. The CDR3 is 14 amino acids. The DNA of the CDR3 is TGTGCCAGCAGCTTAACCCCAGGGTCAGGGGAGCTGTTTTTT. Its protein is CASSLTPGSGELFF.

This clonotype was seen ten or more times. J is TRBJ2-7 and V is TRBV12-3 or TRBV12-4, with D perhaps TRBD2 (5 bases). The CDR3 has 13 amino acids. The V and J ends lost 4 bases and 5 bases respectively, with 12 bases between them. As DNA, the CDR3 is TGTGCCAGCAGTTCGGGGTTCGAGGACGAGCAGTACTTC. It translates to CASSSGFEDEQYF.

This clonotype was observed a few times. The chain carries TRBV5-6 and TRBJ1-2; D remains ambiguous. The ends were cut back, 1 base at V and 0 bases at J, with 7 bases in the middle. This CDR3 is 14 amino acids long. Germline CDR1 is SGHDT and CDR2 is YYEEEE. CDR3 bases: TGTGCCAGCAGCTTGCGGATTCCTAACTATGGCTACACCTTC. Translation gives CASSLRIPNYGYTF. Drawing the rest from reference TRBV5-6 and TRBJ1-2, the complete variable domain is DAGVTQSPTHLIKTRGQQVTLRCSPKSGHDTVSWYQQALGQGPQFIFQYYEEEERQRGNFPDRFSGHQFPNYSSELNVNALLLGDSALYLCASSLRIPNYGYTFGSGTRLTVV.

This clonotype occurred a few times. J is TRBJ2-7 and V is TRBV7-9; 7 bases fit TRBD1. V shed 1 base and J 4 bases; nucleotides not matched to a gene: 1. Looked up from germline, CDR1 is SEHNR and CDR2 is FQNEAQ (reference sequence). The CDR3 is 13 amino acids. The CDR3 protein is CASSLVGQYEQYF. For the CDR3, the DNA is TGTGCCAGCAGCTTAGTGGGACAGTACGAGCAGTACTTC.

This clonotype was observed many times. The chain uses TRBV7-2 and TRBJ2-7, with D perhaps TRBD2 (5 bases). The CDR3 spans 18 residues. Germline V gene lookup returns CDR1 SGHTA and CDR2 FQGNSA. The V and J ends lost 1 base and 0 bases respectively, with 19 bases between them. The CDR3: CASSLGVGAPRDSYEQYF. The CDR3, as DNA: TGTGCCAGCAGCTTAGGGGTCGGAGCCCCTCGGGACTCCTACGAGCAGTACTTC. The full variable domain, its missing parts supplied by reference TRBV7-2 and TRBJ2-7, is GAGVSQSPSNKVTEKGKDVELRCDPISGHTALYWYRQSLGQGLEFLIYFQGNSAPDKSGLPSDRFSAERTGGSVSTLTIQRTQQEDSAVYLCASSLGVGAPRDSYEQYFGPGTRLTVT.

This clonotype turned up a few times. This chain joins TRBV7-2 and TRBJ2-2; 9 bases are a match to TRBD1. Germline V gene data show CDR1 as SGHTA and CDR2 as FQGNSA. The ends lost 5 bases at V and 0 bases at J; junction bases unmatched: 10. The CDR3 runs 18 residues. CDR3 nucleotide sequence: TGTGCCAGCAGCCCTACGCGGACAGGGGTAGCGAACACCGGGGAGCTGTTTTTT. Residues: CASSPTRTGVANTGELFF.

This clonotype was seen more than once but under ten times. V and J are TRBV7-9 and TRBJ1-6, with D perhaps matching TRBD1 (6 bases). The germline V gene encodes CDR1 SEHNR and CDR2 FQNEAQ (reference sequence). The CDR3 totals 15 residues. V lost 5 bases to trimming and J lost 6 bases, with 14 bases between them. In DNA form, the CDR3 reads TGTGCCAGCAGCCCCTGGACAGCAACTAATTCACCCCTCCACTTT. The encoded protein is CASSPWTATNSPLHF.

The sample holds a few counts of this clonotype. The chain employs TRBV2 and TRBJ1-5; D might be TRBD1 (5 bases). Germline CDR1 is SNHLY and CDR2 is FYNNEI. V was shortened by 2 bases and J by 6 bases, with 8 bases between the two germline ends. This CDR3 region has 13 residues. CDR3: CASSERDLQPQHF. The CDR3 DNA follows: TGTGCCAGCAGTGAAAGGGACCTTCAGCCCCAGCATTTT.

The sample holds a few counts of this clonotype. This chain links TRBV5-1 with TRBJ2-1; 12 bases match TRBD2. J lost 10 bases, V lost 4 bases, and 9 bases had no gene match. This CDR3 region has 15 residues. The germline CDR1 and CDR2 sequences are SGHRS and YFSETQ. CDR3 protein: CASSRRTSGALEQFF. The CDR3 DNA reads TGCGCCAGCAGCCGCAGGACTAGCGGGGCTCTAGAGCAGTTCTTC.

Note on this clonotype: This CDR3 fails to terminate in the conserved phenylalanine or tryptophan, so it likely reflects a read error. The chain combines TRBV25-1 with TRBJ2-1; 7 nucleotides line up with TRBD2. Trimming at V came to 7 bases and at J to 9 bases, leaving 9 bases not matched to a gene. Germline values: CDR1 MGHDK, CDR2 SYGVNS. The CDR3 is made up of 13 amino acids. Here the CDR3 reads CASTQRENGEQFS. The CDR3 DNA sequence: TGTGCCAGCACCCAGCGGGAAAATGGTGAGCAGTTCTCC.

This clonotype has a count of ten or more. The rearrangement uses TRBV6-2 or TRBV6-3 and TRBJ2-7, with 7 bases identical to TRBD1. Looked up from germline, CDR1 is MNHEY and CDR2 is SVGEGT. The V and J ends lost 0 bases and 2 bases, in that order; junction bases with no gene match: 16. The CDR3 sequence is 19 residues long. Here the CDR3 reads CASSYSTLPWAGGTYEQYF. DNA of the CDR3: TGTGCCAGCAGTTACTCGACACTCCCCTGGGCAGGGGGAACCTACGAGCAGTACTTC.

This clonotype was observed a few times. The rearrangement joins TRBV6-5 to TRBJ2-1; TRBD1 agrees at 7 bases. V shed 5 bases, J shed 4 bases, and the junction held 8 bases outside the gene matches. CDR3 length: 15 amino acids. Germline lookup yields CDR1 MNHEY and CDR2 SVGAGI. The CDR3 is CASSPTGLEYNEQFF. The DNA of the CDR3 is TGTGCCAGCAGTCCGACAGGGTTGGAGTACAATGAGCAGTTCTTC.

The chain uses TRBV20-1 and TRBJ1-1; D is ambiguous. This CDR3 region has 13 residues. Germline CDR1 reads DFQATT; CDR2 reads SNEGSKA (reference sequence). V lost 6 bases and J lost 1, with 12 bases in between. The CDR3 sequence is CSAKGVTNTEAFF. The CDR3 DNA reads TGCAGTGCAAAGGGAGTAACGAACACTGAAGCTTTCTTT.